These T cell receptor beta chains were read from a single sample in a study of blood T cell repertoires in COVID-19. The method was immunoSEQ multiplex PCR; TCRdb's version includes in-frame clones alone and lacks a portion of them. This table holds some 160,000 clones, more than 70% found once. The sequencing input was peripheral blood. These receptors originate from a woman aged 50 to 60 with acute or convalescent COVID-19. CDR3s include the opening cysteine and the closing phenylalanine or tryptophan.

V | CDR3
TRBV7-8 | CASSEILSEQFF
TRBV30 | CAWSPLAGVSYEQYF
TRBV27 | CASSHPSGGQFF
TRBV24-1 | CATRGAVNTEAFF
TRBV19 | CASMGTGDSGNTIYF
TRBV5-5 | CASSLGMGQGLLDTQYF
TRBV19 | CASATAIFPGNYGYTF
TRBV7-9 | CASSLASGGGTDTQYF
TRBV30 | CAWSGPLEGLGKTSATNEKLFF
TRBV7-3 | CASSPGRDQPQHF
TRBV5-6 | CASSLVPGETQYF
TRBV30 | CALQGNSNQPQHF
TRBV6-1 | CASSERGRAEGYEQYF
TRBV5-4 | CASSLDVGQPQHF
TRBV28 | CASRSTHYEQYF
TRBV6-5 | CASSTRDTLEEQYF
TRBV7-9 | CASSSTANNEQFF
TRBV5-6 | CASSLTGTLSSGNTIYF
TRBV6-2/TRBV6-3 | CASSTKAGTGTNEQFF
TRBV30 | CAPYELSGYGYTF
TRBV6-1 | CASSENQGSTTEAFF
TRBV20-1 | CSGQGQTEAFF
TRBV7-8 | CASSPLRNTEAFF
TRBV5-5 | CASSLGGYGTEAFF
TRBV29-1 | CSDHFQGRGGELFF
TRBV5-1 | CASSLLGTGEGDTEAFF
TRBV20-1 | CSASKGRGREQYF
TRBV12-5 | CASGLGGSRGQGLHF
TRBV5-1 | CASSLDSTGELFF
TRBV27 | CASSWDPNPGLHHGYTF
TRBV11-2 | CASSYRREPPGETQYF
TRBV7-9 | CASSLVAVQETQYF
TRBV29-1 | CSAGQGAGETQYF
TRBV18 | CASSQSEAEVTGELFF
TRBV7-9 | CASSLGQHSYEQYF
TRBV29-1 | CSVLLGRNTEAFF
TRBV28 | CASSPEQGALSPLHF
TRBV6-5 | CASSYPRGVGADTQYF
TRBV5-1 | CASSWEQTGSGNTIYF
TRBV5-4 | CASGITGKGQSGYTF
TRBV6-7 | CASSSPTVGESPLHF
TRBV7-2 | CASSYKGSGEQYF
TRBV7-9 | CASSSIFGGSGYTF
TRBV6-2/TRBV6-3 | CASSYTLLGGVYEQYF
TRBV4-2 | CASSQEDRGGETQYF
TRBV5-1 | CASSEEKRNTIYF
TRBV3-1/TRBV3-2 | CASSQEDRGGDEQFF
TRBV27 | CASSPTYRDNEQYF
TRBV19 | CARFFGHSTIYF
TRBV7-9 | CASSFSSQPQHF
TRBV28 | CASSLPPDTLTGELFF
TRBV27 | CASSLSPDLGSEAFF
TRBV9 | CASSVNLAGVGEQFF